This TCR beta chain is from a study of response to subunit inactivated influenza vaccine. Trimming left V 5 bases short and J 4 bases short, with 9 bases between. Germline loops: CDR1 SGHVS, CDR2 FNYEAQ. This CDR3 contains 13 residues. A single record per CDR3 protein comes from TCRdb applying MiXCR to the RT-PCR reads. In the table there are around 540,000 distinct CDR3 sequences, about 11% of which are singletons. Study results and limitations: After each seasonal influenza vaccination, few new T cells are recruited, the authors suggested.

This clonotype was found a few times. Its antigen remains unidentified. This rearrangement joins TRBV7-6 to TRBJ2-1; D is ambiguous. The receptor was isolated from a man between 45 and 60 years old who received an inactivated influenza vaccine. The starting material was PBMCs from blood, obtained on the day of vaccination. CDR3 nucleotides: TGTGCCAGCAGCCAGCTCCAGTACAATGAGCAGTTCTTC. It is translated as CASSQLQYNEQFF.